The sequence of this T cell receptor (beta chain) was determined in a study of T-cell memory formation after mild COVID-19. The V and J ends lost 6 bases and 4 bases, in that order; junction bases with no gene match: 6. The CDR3 is 13 amino acids. TCRdb reanalysed the 5' RACE reads using MiXCR and keeps one entry per CDR3 protein. The repertoire includes about 350,000 distinct CDR3 sequences, approximately 27% of them detected once, and about 14% sits in the top ten. This clonotype was seen a few times. This chain links TRBV12-3 or TRBV12-4 with TRBJ2-7, with 7 bases that match TRBD1. This clonotype was sampled from an adult woman who had mild COVID-19 (a few samples of this study predate the infection). Cell type and time point are not known. Material for sequencing was PBMCs or a T cell subset sorted from them (not recorded which). CDR3 in DNA: TGTGCCAGCAGCATTCAGGGGGTTTACGAGCAGTACTTC. It yields the protein CASSIQGVYEQYF.